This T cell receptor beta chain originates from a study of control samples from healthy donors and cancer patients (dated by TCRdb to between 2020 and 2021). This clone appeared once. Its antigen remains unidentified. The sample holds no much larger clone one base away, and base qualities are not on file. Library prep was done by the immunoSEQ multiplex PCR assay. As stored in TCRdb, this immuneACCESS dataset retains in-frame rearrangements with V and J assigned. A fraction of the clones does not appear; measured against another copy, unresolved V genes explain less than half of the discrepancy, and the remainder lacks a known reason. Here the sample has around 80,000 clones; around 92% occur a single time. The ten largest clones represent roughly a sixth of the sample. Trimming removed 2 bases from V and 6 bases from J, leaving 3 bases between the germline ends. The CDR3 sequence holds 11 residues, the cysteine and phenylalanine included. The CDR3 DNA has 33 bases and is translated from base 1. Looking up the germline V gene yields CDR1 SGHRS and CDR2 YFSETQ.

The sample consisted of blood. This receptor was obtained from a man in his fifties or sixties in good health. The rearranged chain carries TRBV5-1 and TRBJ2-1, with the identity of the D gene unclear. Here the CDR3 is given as CASSFSNEQFF. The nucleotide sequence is TGCGCCAGCAGCTTCAGCAATGAGCAGTTCTTC.